This T cell receptor (beta chain) was sequenced during a study of CD8+ T cells in alopecia areata. For the study at large: Patients given treatment had severity scored by the percentage of scalp area affected.

The CDR3 has 14 residues. Germline V CDR1 and CDR2: SNHLY, FYNNEI. V gave up 8 bases and J gave up 3 bases; unmatched junction bases: 7. RNA was extracted and reverse transcribed into cDNA as the sequencing template. Only in-frame clones appear in the TCRdb table, and some are missing; sequencing was by immunoSEQ multiplex PCR. The sample yields 150,000 to 200,000 clones, 60% seen once. Treatment specified: oral pan-JAK inhibitor, 5-10 mg twice daily. The authors sorted CD4+ and CD8+ T cells from PBMCs. The gene calls are TRBV2 and TRBJ2-1; the match to TRBD2 covers 7 bases. This receptor was taken from a human donor with alopecia areata. Sequencing used CD4+ T cells sorted from blood, obtained at week 24, from a patient treated with tofacitinib. This chain's CDR3 is CASHSGRLYNEQFF. DNA for the CDR3: TGTGCCAGCCATAGCGGGCGCCTCTACAATGAGCAGTTCTTC.